This T cell receptor (beta chain) was identified in a study of T cell changes during pregnancy in multiple sclerosis. Sequencing used immunoSEQ multiplex PCR; TCRdb keeps in-frame clones, though not all of them. This table has around 95,000 clones, about 94% appearing once. The germline gives CDR1 SGHVS, CDR2 FQNEAQ. Trimming at V came to 5 bases and at J to 9 bases, leaving 19 bases not matched to a gene. CDR3 length: 17 amino acids. Sequenced here: peripheral blood, sampled after pregnancy. This TCR was recovered from a female donor in good health, enrolled as a control in a pregnancy study. The chain has TRBV7-8 and TRBJ2-1, with 7 nucleotides matching TRBD2. CDR3 region: CASSPGYWSGTSVEQFF. Written as DNA, the CDR3 is TGTGCCAGCAGCCCCGGTTACTGGAGCGGGACCTCGGTTGAGCAGTTCTTC.